This TCR beta chain came from a study of tumor-infiltrating lymphocytes in primary liver carcinoma. Looking at the study overall: T1-T3 N0M0 was the stage of the tumors, which were roughly 4 to 10 cm across. Read depth, roughly 3.5 to 8 million productive TCRbeta reads, did not differ significantly between tissues.

Of note for this clonotype: Germline and junction disagree at one end, which may indicate a read error.

This CDR3 region has 16 residues. Germline CDR1 and CDR2: SGHNT and YYREEE (reference sequence). A constant-region primer primed TCR beta cDNA synthesis from roughly 510 ng of total RNA. Libraries of TCR beta came from three nested multiplex PCR rounds with slightly modified ARM-PCR. Running around 9 cycles apiece, the first two PCR rounds relied on TRBV1-TRBV30 forward primers together with a C-beta reverse primer. One entry per CDR3 protein results from TCRdb running MiXCR on the multiplex PCR reads. The sample includes about 300,000 distinct CDR3 sequences, roughly 60% of them seen just once. Germline DNA was extracted alongside blood RNA, which was obtained from unsorted whole blood. They drew approximately 4.2 milliliters of peripheral blood before surgery.

Sequencing was done on a sample of peripheral blood. The chain combines TRBV5-4 with TRBJ2-2, with 10 bases that match TRBD1. The TCR comes from a man in his forties with primary liver carcinoma and hepatitis B virus infection. The chain's CDR3 is CASRRGQGSVTGEPFF. CDR3 DNA sequence: TGTGCCTCCCGGAGGGGACAGGGGTCGGTCACCGGGGAGCCGTTTTTT.